The 3 T cell receptor beta chains listed next were all sequenced from one sample in a study of T-cell reconstitution after alpha-beta-depleted transplantation in children. For TCRbeta, the library was prepared with unique molecular identifiers. From the PCR reads, TCRdb called clonotypes with MiXCR, one entry per CDR3 protein. The sample has about 200,000 distinct CDR3 sequences, approximately 7% seen once. This specimen was PBMCs, taken before TCRalphabeta/CD19-depleted stem cell transplant. The receptors originated from a boy between 2 and 10 years old with acute lymphoblastic leukemia, due to receive a stem cell transplant.

This clonotype was seen ten or more times. The rearrangement links TRBV27 to TRBJ2-5, with TRBD2 identical over 7 bases. Losses at the gene ends were 5 bases for V and 2 bases for J; bases not matched to a gene: 5. Germline V gene sequence: CDR1 MNHEY, CDR2 SMNVEV (reference sequence). The CDR3 length is 14 residues. CDR3: CASSPTSEQETQYF. The CDR3 DNA sequence: TGTGCCAGCAGTCCCACTAGCGAGCAAGAGACCCAGTACTTC.

This clonotype appeared many times. This chain joins TRBV11-2 and TRBJ1-6, with unresolved D. Germline CDR1 and CDR2: SGHAT and FQNNGV. The CDR3 spans 14 residues. The ends were cut back, 8 bases at V and 9 bases at J, with 17 bases in the middle. The CDR3 DNA sequence: TGTGCCAGCGGGCCCGGGGTGGGTGGTTCACCCCTCCACTTT. Amino acids: CASGPGVGGSPLHF.

The DNA of the CDR3 is TGCGCCAGCAGCTTAGACTGGGCCCGGGCAGATACGCAGTATTTT. The encoded protein is CASSLDWARADTQYF. The J gene is TRBJ2-3, the V gene TRBV5-1; D not resolved. V was cut by 2 bases and J by 4 bases, with 14 bases left in between. CDR1 is SGHRS and CDR2 is YFSETQ in the germline V gene. The CDR3 extends over 15 amino acids.